These T cell receptor beta chains were read from a single sample in a study of shared clonotypes between healthy human individuals. Libraries were prepared by immunoSEQ multiplex PCR; TCRdb keeps only in-frame clonotypes and omits some of them. Found here are under 600,000 clones, just over 75% of them singletons; the top ten hold around 12%. Sequenced material: PBMCs. These receptors were obtained from a woman in her thirties or forties in good health. Some clones in this sample may be carry-over from other donors' samples. Each CDR3 is given with its conserved first and last residue. A D gene is named only where the DNA matches it firmly. Rows give clone size only sometimes, using once, few, many, or a class for an expanded clone.

d_call j_call clone_size v_call cdr3_aa cdr3_nt
- TRBJ1-5 - TRBV18 CASSPAGGTGNQPQHF TGTGCCAGCTCACCAGCGGGGGGAACGGGGAATCAGCCCCAGCATTTT
- TRBJ2-3 - TRBV5-1 CASSGLAGDTQYF TGCGCCAGCAGCGGATTAGCCGGAGATACGCAGTATTTT
- TRBJ2-7 - TRBV30 CAWGGAQQYF TGTGCCTGGGGAGGGGCCCAGCAGTACTTC
TRBD2 TRBJ2-1 few TRBV7-2 CASSLVPSGSGSSYNEQFF TGTGCCAGCAGCTTAGTCCCTAGCGGGAGCGGTAGCTCCTACAATGAGCAGTTCTTC
TRBD2 TRBJ2-3 - TRBV6-5 CASSRLAGGVDTQYF TGTGCCAGCAGTAGACTAGCGGGAGGCGTAGATACGCAGTATTTT
- TRBJ2-3 - TRBV7-7 CASSLERADTQYF TGTGCTAGCAGCTTAGAACGGGCAGATACGCAGTATTTT
- TRBJ2-1 - TRBV28 CASSFQVEQFF TGTGCCAGCAGTTTTCAGGTTGAGCAGTTCTTC
- TRBJ2-2 - TRBV18 CASSPTLNTGELFF TGTGCCAGCTCACCAACACTGAACACCGGGGAGCTGTTTTTT
TRBD1 TRBJ1-2 - TRBV5-1 CASNPGQGHGYTF TGCGCCAGCAACCCTGGACAGGGTCATGGCTACACCTTC
- TRBJ1-1 - TRBV7-2 CASSATHVEAFF TGTGCCAGCAGCGCCACACACGTAGAAGCTTTCTTT
- TRBJ2-7 - TRBV7-9 CASSGRDKGFYEQYF TGTGCCAGCAGCGGGCGGGACAAAGGATTCTACGAGCAGTACTTC
TRBD1 TRBJ2-4 once TRBV29-1 CSGQGGDIQYF TGCAGCGGACAGGGTGGTGACATTCAGTACTTC
TRBD1 TRBJ1-5 - TRBV19 CASSRRGQVQPQHF TGTGCCAGTAGTCGCAGGGGGCAGGTTCAGCCCCAGCATTTT
- TRBJ2-6 once TRBV2 CASITSGANVLTF TGTGCCAGCATCACGTCTGGGGCCAACGTCCTGACTTTC
- TRBJ1-1 - TRBV6-6 CASSYRDLRDTEAFF TGTGCCAGCAGTTACCGGGACCTAAGGGACACTGAAGCTTTCTTT
- TRBJ1-2 - TRBV7-3 CASSITRDGYGYTF TGTGCCAGCAGCATTACCAGGGATGGCTATGGCTACACCTTC
- TRBJ2-1 - TRBV9 CASSVGLTNEQFF TGTGCCAGCAGCGTTGGTCTTACGAATGAGCAGTTCTTC
- TRBJ1-5 - TRBV23-1 CASSHGGNQPQHF TGCGCCAGCAGCCACGGTGGGAATCAGCCCCAGCATTTT
- TRBJ2-7 - TRBV29-1 CSVGLAYEQYF TGCAGCGTTGGGCTTGCCTACGAGCAGTACTTC
TRBD2 TRBJ2-1 - TRBV5-1 CASSLARGTIINNEQFF TGCGCCAGCAGCTTGGCCCGAGGGACTATTATAAACAATGAGCAGTTCTTC
- TRBJ1-1 - TRBV15 CATSRGAGGLNTEAFF TGTGCCACCAGCAGAGGGGCCGGGGGTCTGAACACTGAAGCTTTCTTT
- TRBJ2-3 - TRBV4-2 CASSQDWGDSTDTQYF TGTGCCAGCAGCCAAGATTGGGGGGATAGCACAGATACGCAGTATTTT
- TRBJ1-5 - TRBV27 CASSLNLWQPQHF TGTGCCAGCAGTTTGAATTTATGGCAGCCCCAGCATTTT
TRBD1 TRBJ2-5 - TRBV11-2 CASSFRPGGETQYF TGTGCCAGCAGCTTTCGACCAGGGGGAGAGACCCAGTACTTC
TRBD1 TRBJ2-1 - TRBV19 CASSVSGTGNNEQFF TGTGCCAGTAGTGTCTCCGGGACAGGCAACAATGAGCAGTTCTTC
- TRBJ1-1 - TRBV5-4 CASSYGENTEAFF TGTGCCAGCAGTTATGGGGAGAACACTGAAGCTTTCTTT
TRBD2 TRBJ2-7 - TRBV5-4 CASSFTSGRGKYF TGTGCCAGCAGCTTTACTAGCGGGAGGGGGAAGTACTTC
- TRBJ2-5 once TRBV7-9 CASSFVAGPGETQYF TGTGCCAGCAGCTTCGTGGCAGGCCCCGGTGAGACCCAGTACTTC
TRBD1 TRBJ1-2 - TRBV28 CASSLSAGQGDGRGRGTF TGTGCCAGCAGTTTAAGCGCGGGACAGGGGGACGGCAGGGGCCGGGGCACCTTC
TRBD1 TRBJ2-5 few TRBV18 CASSAGQGGETQYF TGTGCCAGCTCAGCGGGACAGGGCGGAGAGACCCAGTACTTC
TRBD2 TRBJ2-1 - TRBV5-6 CASSPAWGGNEQFF TGTGCCAGCAGCCCTGCTTGGGGGGGCAATGAGCAGTTCTTC
- TRBJ1-1 - TRBV2 CASSDEANTEAFF TGTGCCAGCAGTGACGAGGCGAACACTGAAGCTTTCTTT
TRBD1 TRBJ2-1 - TRBV18 CASSPPTGGGNEQFF TGTGCCAGCTCACCACCGACAGGGGGTGGAAATGAGCAGTTCTTC
- TRBJ1-4 - TRBV30 CAWSVPRVGFGWGEKLFF TGTGCCTGGAGTGTACCCCGGGTCGGATTTGGTTGGGGGGAAAAACTGTTTTTT
- TRBJ2-3 - TRBV7-2 CASSFVTDTQYF TGTGCCAGCAGCTTTGTCACAGATACGCAGTATTTT
TRBD1 TRBJ2-7 - TRBV19 CASSGPGQKDYEQYF TGTGCCAGTAGCGGCCCGGGACAGAAAGACTACGAGCAGTACTTC
- TRBJ1-1 - TRBV7-2 CASSLGLGDTEAFF TGTGCCAGCAGCTTAGGGTTGGGGGACACTGAAGCTTTCTTT
TRBD1 TRBJ2-1 - TRBV10-3 CAISGQAELNEQFF TGTGCCATCAGCGGACAGGCAGAACTCAATGAGCAGTTCTTC
- TRBJ1-2 many TRBV6-1 CASNRGGGYGYTF TGTGCCAGCAATAGGGGGGGCGGCTATGGCTACACCTTC
- TRBJ1-3 - TRBV7-9 CASSLAGSNGNTIYF TGTGCCAGCAGCTTAGCGGGAAGTAATGGAAACACCATATATTTT
- TRBJ1-4 once TRBV18 CATKGATNEKLFF TGTGCCACCAAAGGGGCAACTAATGAAAAACTGTTTTTT
- TRBJ2-5 - TRBV28 CASSATGLWYF TGTGCCAGCAGTGCTACAGGGCTTTGGTACTTC
TRBD2 TRBJ2-3 few TRBV19 CASSPEREAGTDTQYF TGTGCCAGTAGTCCTGAGCGGGAGGCCGGCACAGATACGCAGTATTTT
- TRBJ2-1 - TRBV7-2 CASSPRGGNEQFF TGTGCCAGCAGCCCTAGAGGAGGGAATGAGCAGTTCTTC
TRBD1 TRBJ2-7 - TRBV6-1 CASRDRQGLYEQYF TGTGCCAGCAGGGACAGACAGGGTCTCTACGAGCAGTACTTC
- TRBJ1-1 few TRBV18 CASSQGGNTEAFF TGTGCCAGCTCACAGGGGGGGAACACTGAAGCTTTCTTT
- TRBJ2-4 - TRBV4-1 CASSRGSLAKNIQYF TGCGCCAGCAGCCGAGGGTCACTAGCCAAAAACATTCAGTACTTC
- TRBJ2-1 - TRBV7-3 CASSWDSGGHNEQFF TGTGCCAGCAGCTGGGACTCCGGAGGCCACAATGAGCAGTTCTTC